The entry that follows covers one T cell receptor beta chain sequence. This record comes from a study of blood T cell repertoires in COVID-19. Sequencing used immunoSEQ multiplex PCR; TCRdb keeps in-frame clones, though not all of them. In the table there are approximately 150,000 clones, more than 75% of which are singletons. With 4 bases clipped from V and 9 bases from J, the junction kept 12 bases outside the gene matches. The germline V gene encodes CDR1 SEHNR and CDR2 FQNEAQ (reference sequence). This CDR3 is built from 16 residues. The chain recombines TRBV7-9 with TRBJ2-1; 10 bases are a match to TRBD2. Sequencing was carried out using peripheral blood. The sequence was collected from a human donor in a cohort sampled during active COVID-19. The CDR3 region is CASSSSAGGPRGEQFF. The CDR3 DNA reads as TGTGCCAGCAGCTCCTCAGCGGGGGGGCCTAGGGGTGAGCAGTTCTTC.